This TCR beta chain is drawn from a study of cytomegalovirus exposure and HLA in healthy donors. Study information: Earlier findings included approximately 120 million unique TCR beta sequences obtained from 150 million to 200 million T cells. Broader study findings: Segments of the TCR beta V type were, in most cases, productive about 87% or about 30% of the time in an earlier analysis. Further analysis was carried out later, and it showed several of the most significant clusters appearing linked to common viral pathogens.

Germline trimming cut 2 bases from V and 4 bases from J; bases unmatched to any gene: 9. Germline values: CDR1 SGHNT, CDR2 YYREEE (reference sequence). This CDR3 is built from 15 residues. Concerning this clone: Its antigen is unknown.

The PCR used 60 Vbeta and 13 Jbeta primers. The assay was immunoSEQ multiplex PCR, and TCRdb's table has in-frame clones only and misses some. The sample shows 95,000 to 150,000 clones, 15% of them seen only once. The chain links TRBV5-4 to TRBJ2-7; TRBD2 agrees at 7 bases. The clonotype was recovered from a woman aged 18-29 years in good health and CMV-seronegative. The sample taken for sequencing was PBMCs. As DNA, the CDR3 is TGTGCCAGCAGCTTAGGGACGGGGGGTTTATACGAGCAGTACTTC. As protein: CASSLGTGGLYEQYF.